Described below is a single T cell receptor beta chain sequence and its context. This record comes from a study of cytomegalovirus exposure and HLA in healthy donors. 13 Jbeta primers and 60 Vbeta primers were used for the PCR. TCRdb's copy holds only in-frame clones and misses some; the assay was immunoSEQ multiplex PCR. The sample carries 100,000 to 150,000 clones, roughly 75% recorded once. This CDR3 is 15 amino acids long. With 6 bases clipped from V and 3 bases from J, the junction kept 8 bases outside the gene matches. Germline lookup yields CDR1 LNHDA and CDR2 SQIVND (reference sequence). V gene TRBV19 combines with J gene TRBJ2-1; 7 bases agree with TRBD2. This receptor was obtained from a woman in her 50s in good health and CMV-seronegative. Sample: PBMCs. Here the CDR3 DNA reads TGTGCCAGTAGCTATAGCGGGTATGACTACAATGAGCAGTTCTTC. It specifies CASSYSGYDYNEQFF.